The sequence of this TCR beta chain was determined in a study of blood T cell repertoires in COVID-19. Assay: immunoSEQ multiplex PCR; the TCRdb copy retains only in-frame clones and omits some. The sample consists of fewer than 60,000 clones, approximately 80% of them appearing once. The CDR3 is made up of 16 amino acids. Per germline, CDR1 SGHNT and CDR2 YYREEE (reference sequence). V lost 3 bases and J 0 bases, leaving 15 bases between the germline ends. The sample consisted of peripheral blood. The sequence was collected from a human donor in a cohort sampled during active COVID-19. The chain combines TRBV5-4 with TRBJ1-1; D might be TRBD1 (5 bases). CDR3 residues: CASSSIRGDVNTEAFF. CDR3 bases: TGTGCCAGCAGCTCCATTCGGGGGGATGTGAACACTGAAGCTTTCTTT.